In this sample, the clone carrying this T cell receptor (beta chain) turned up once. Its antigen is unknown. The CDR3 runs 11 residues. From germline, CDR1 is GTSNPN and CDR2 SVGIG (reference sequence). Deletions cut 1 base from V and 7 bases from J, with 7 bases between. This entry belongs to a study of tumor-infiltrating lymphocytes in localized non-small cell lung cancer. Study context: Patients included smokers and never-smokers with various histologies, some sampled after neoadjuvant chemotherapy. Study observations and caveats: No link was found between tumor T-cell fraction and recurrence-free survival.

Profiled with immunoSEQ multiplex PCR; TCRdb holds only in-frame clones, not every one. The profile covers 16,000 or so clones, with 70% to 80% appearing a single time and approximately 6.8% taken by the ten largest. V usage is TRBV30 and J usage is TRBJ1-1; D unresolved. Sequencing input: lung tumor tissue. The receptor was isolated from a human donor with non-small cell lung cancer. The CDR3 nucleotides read TGTGCCTGGAGTGCCGGGTTTGAAGCTTTCTTT. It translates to CAWSAGFEAFF. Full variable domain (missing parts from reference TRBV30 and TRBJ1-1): SQTIHQWPATLVQPVGSPLSLECTVEGTSNPNLYWYRQAAGRGLQLLFYSVGIGQISSEVPQNLSASRPQDRQFILSSKKLLLSDSGFYLCAWSAGFEAFFGQGTRLTVV.